Following are 20 T cell receptor beta chains from one sample sequenced in a study of tumor-infiltrating lymphocytes in oesophageal squamous cell carcinoma. Using its own MiXCR run on the PCR reads, TCRdb lists one record per CDR3 protein. The sample carries 15,000 to 20,000 distinct CDR3 sequences, 35% to 45% recorded once. Sequencing was carried out using normal esophageal tissue next to the tumor. The receptors shown here come from a female donor with esophageal squamous cell carcinoma.

By its share, this clonotype is medium-sized. The chain employs TRBV6-1 and TRBJ2-3; TRBD2 might be the D (6 bases). Trimming cost V 5 bases and J 2 bases, with 11 bases left between them. The CDR3 totals 14 residues. The germline V gene has CDR1 MNHNS and CDR2 SASEGT. The CDR3: CASSRLVVTDTQYF. In DNA form, the CDR3 reads TGTGCCAGCAGTCGACTAGTAGTCACAGATACGCAGTATTTT.

This clonotype showed up many times. This chain uses TRBV4-1 with TRBJ1-2; D not resolved. Trimming pared 0 bases from V and 7 bases from J, leaving 9 bases between. The length of the CDR3 is 13 residues. Germline CDR1 and CDR2: MGHRA and YSYEKL. CDR3 in amino acids: CASSQDETRGYTF. CDR3 in DNA: TGCGCCAGCAGCCAAGATGAAACACGTGGCTACACCTTC.

This clonotype was picked up one time. The gene calls are TRBV12-3 or TRBV12-4 and TRBJ2-4; 9 bases align to TRBD1. The CDR3 loop spans 17 amino acids. The J segment lost 15 bases and the V segment lost 5 bases, leaving 23 bases of the junction unmatched. In DNA form, the CDR3 reads TGTGCCAGCAGTATATGGACAGGGGCGTTGAACACCGGGGAGCTGTACTTC. Encoded protein: CASSIWTGALNTGELYF.

V usage is TRBV11-2 and J usage is TRBJ2-1, with 10 bases that match TRBD2. This CDR3 comprises 14 residues. CDR1 and CDR2 from the germline V gene are SGHAT and FQNNGV. The junction had 5 bases not matched to a gene; V was cut back by 5 bases and J by 7 bases. In nucleotides, the CDR3 is TGTGCCAGCAGCCAGCAGACTAGCGGGAATGAGCAGTTCTTC. This codes for CASSQQTSGNEQFF.

As concerns this clonotype: No conserved phenylalanine or tryptophan is present at the end of the CDR3, so a read error is the likely explanation. Because the CDR3's place on the DNA is in doubt, the DNA is left out and the CDR3 is given as listed by TCRdb. V usage is TRBV12-3 or TRBV12-4 and J usage is TRBJ2-3; the table gives TRBD1 as D, unverified against the DNA. The CDR3 spans 16 residues, counting both ends. The CDR3 spells CASSHQGAGGANVLTL.

This chain joins TRBV28 and TRBJ2-7, with D possibly matching TRBD2 (6 bases). The V and J ends lost 7 bases and 5 bases respectively, with 21 bases between them. From germline, CDR1 is MDHEN and CDR2 SYDVKM. This CDR3 has 15 residues. CDR3 amino acids: CASIGREAAADEQYF. In nucleotides, the CDR3 is TGTGCCAGCATTGGCAGGGAGGCTGCTGCAGACGAGCAGTACTTC.

This clonotype was counted at least ten times. The rearrangement links TRBV4-2 to TRBJ2-5; the match to TRBD2 covers 11 bases. V trimming: 4 bases; J trimming: 5 bases; junction bases outside the gene matches: 9. This CDR3 spans 16 amino acids. CDR1 LGHNA and CDR2 YNFKEQ come from the germline V gene. CDR3 loop: CASSPQLAGVWETQYF. As DNA, the CDR3 is TGTGCCAGCAGCCCACAACTAGCGGGGGTTTGGGAGACCCAGTACTTC.

This clonotype occurred a few times. The chain links TRBV12-5 to TRBJ2-1, with D perhaps TRBD2 (6 bases). Germline V CDR1 and CDR2: LGHNT, FRNRAP. The CDR3 extends over 18 amino acids. Trimming cost V 4 bases and J 0 bases, with 19 bases left between them. In DNA, the CDR3 is TGTGCTAGTGGTTCCGCCTTAGCGGACCGGGTCTCCTACAATGAGCAGTTCTTC. Translated: CASGSALADRVSYNEQFF.

This clonotype was observed at least ten times. The chain is built from TRBV7-8 and TRBJ2-7; perhaps D is TRBD1 or TRBD2 (5 bases each). In germline, CDR1 is SGHVS, CDR2 FQNEAQ. V was shortened by 7 bases and J by 0 bases, with 16 bases between the two germline ends. The CDR3 is made up of 15 amino acids. DNA of the CDR3: TGTGCCAGCACCGGTTTTCAGGGACCCTCCTACGAGCAGTACTTC. Residues: CASTGFQGPSYEQYF.

Comment on this clonotype: Here the CDR3 omits its conserved ending phenylalanine or tryptophan, so a read error is the likely source. It is unclear where the CDR3 begins or ends on the DNA, so no DNA is shown, and the CDR3 is as TCRdb lists it. The chain links TRBV28 to TRBJ2-7; the D call TRBD2 from the table was never checked on the DNA. From its first to its last residue, the CDR3 has 15 amino acids. Germline loops: CDR1 MDHEN, CDR2 SYDVKM. The CDR3: CASSPDGRYGYTFGS.

The chain employs TRBV7-6 and TRBJ2-6; a weak D match, TRBD2 (5 bases). The closer fit of TRBJ2-7 to the DNA end suggests the J call may be wrong. CDR3 length equals 13 residues. Germline CDR1 is SGHVS and CDR2 is FNYEAQ. Here the CDR3 DNA reads TGTGCCAGCAGCTTAGCTATAGGGAGACGACAGTACTTC. Protein product: CASSLAIGRRQYF.

This clonotype was recorded at least ten times. The chain has TRBV27 and TRBJ2-1; a weak D match, TRBD2 (6 bases). Germline values: CDR1 MNHEY, CDR2 SMNVEV (reference sequence). Trimming cost V 8 bases and J 2 bases, with 16 bases left between them. The CDR3 contains 15 residues. CDR3 in DNA: TGTGCCAGCTGGAGGGCCCGGGGAGCCTACAATGAGCAGTTCTTC. Encoded protein: CASWRARGAYNEQFF.

Concerning this clonotype: This CDR3 is missing its conserved last phenylalanine or tryptophan, likely due to a read error. Because the CDR3's place on the DNA is in doubt, the DNA is left out and the CDR3 is given as listed by TCRdb. This chain uses TRBV20-1 with TRBJ2-6. Termini included, the CDR3 measures 8 amino acids. In germline, CDR1 is DFQATT, CDR2 SNEGSKA (reference sequence). The CDR3: CSAKRLVG.

As concerns this clonotype: A read error is possible here, since a much larger clone lies one base away. The genes are TRBV5-6 and TRBJ2-1; 8 nucleotides agree with TRBD2. The CDR3 loop spans 14 amino acids. J lost 10 bases, V lost 4 bases, and 10 bases had no gene match. Germline CDR1 reads SGHDT; CDR2 reads YYEEEE. CDR3 DNA sequence: TGTGCCAGCAGCGCCCGGGGGGGCGCCTACGAGCAGTTCTTC. Translating gives CASSARGGAYEQFF.

A few counts support this clonotype. A clone one base away is much larger, so this may be a read error. V usage is TRBV24-1 and J usage is TRBJ2-3; TRBD1 matches 11 bases. Germline assignment: CDR1 KGHDR and CDR2 SFDVKD. The CDR3 loop spans 15 amino acids. Trimming removed 2 bases from V and 14 bases from J; junction bases left unmatched: 11. CDR3 sequence reads: CATSDWDRGTGELYF. Written as DNA, the CDR3 is TGTGCCACCAGTGATTGGGACAGGGGGACCGGGGAGCTGTATTTT.

On this clonotype: No conserved phenylalanine or tryptophan is present at the end of the CDR3, so a read error is the likely explanation. Because the CDR3's place on the DNA is in doubt, the DNA is left out and the CDR3 is given as listed by TCRdb. The chain employs TRBV6-1 and TRBJ2-5; whether TRBD1, the table's D call, matches the DNA was not checked. The CDR3 length is 17 residues, termini included. CDR1 and CDR2 (germline): MNHNS, SASEGT. The CDR3 loop reads CASSEYGDPGYGYTFGS.

In regard to this clonotype: The CDR3 does not end in the conserved phenylalanine or tryptophan, so this is likely a read error. The DNA is left out, because the CDR3 cannot be placed on it with certainty; the CDR3 is given as TCRdb lists it. The chain is built from TRBV7-6 and TRBJ1-6; the table's D gene call, TRBD1, was not cross checked with the DNA. Per germline, CDR1 SGHVS and CDR2 FNYEAQ. A total of 10 residues make up the CDR3, ends included. CDR3 amino acids: CASSLGPRGV.

The chain links TRBV12-3 or TRBV12-4 to TRBJ2-7, with 7 nucleotides matching TRBD2. Matching the DNA end better, TRBJ2-5 makes the J call doubtful. This CDR3 spans 15 amino acids. The CDR3 DNA follows: TGTGCCAGCAGTCTCCGGACTAGGTCCAAAGAGACCCAGTACTTC. Translation: CASSLRTRSKETQYF.

The chain has TRBV20-1 and TRBJ2-1, with 8 bases lining up with TRBD2. This CDR3 spans 16 amino acids. CDR1 is DFQATT and CDR2 is SNEGSKA in the germline V gene (reference sequence). Trimming took 2 bases from V and 5 from J; bases not matched to a gene: 11. In nucleotides, the CDR3 is TGCAGTGCTAGATCTCCGGGACTAGAAATCAACAATGAGCAGTTCTTC. This encodes CSARSPGLEINNEQFF.

The rearrangement joins TRBV6-1 to TRBJ2-6, with D unresolved. CDR3 length equals 15 residues. Trimming took 5 bases from V and 0 from J, leaving 8 bases between them. Per the germline V gene, CDR1 is MNHNS and CDR2 is SASEGT. This chain's CDR3 is CASSYGLSGANVLTF. CDR3 nucleotide sequence: TGTGCCAGCAGTTACGGTCTCTCTGGGGCCAACGTCCTGACTTTC.